The 19 T cell receptor beta chains given below trace back to one sample, sequenced in a study of T cell responses to AZD1222 COVID-19 vaccine. The repertoire was sequenced with immunoSEQ multiplex PCR; TCRdb's copy has only in-frame clones and lacks some. The table lists about 96,000 clones, 89% of them singletons. The sequencing here drew on peripheral blood, taken on day 0 of AZD1222 vaccination. Receptors were obtained from an adult in good health.

This clone was recorded once. V usage is TRBV7-2 and J usage is TRBJ1-1; 7 bases fit TRBD1. V lost 0 bases, J lost 5 bases, and 9 bases stayed unmatched. This CDR3 comprises 16 residues. Per germline, CDR1 SGHTA and CDR2 FQGNSA. CDR3 loop: CASSLAATGSGTEAFF. For the CDR3, the DNA is TGTGCCAGCAGCTTAGCCGCGACAGGGTCCGGGACTGAAGCTTTCTTT.

The chain joins TRBV6-5 to TRBJ1-2, with 12 nucleotides matching TRBD1. This CDR3 has 14 residues. Germline CDR1 reads MNHEY; CDR2 reads SVGAGI. V dropped 8 bases and J dropped 4; count of bases not matched to a gene: 5. The CDR3, as DNA: TGTGCCAGCGGGACAGGGGGCCAAGGCTATGGCTACACCTTC. This gives the protein CASGTGGQGYGYTF.

CDR3 DNA: TGTGCCAGTAGTAACACATGGACAGCGACCTATGGCTACACCTTC. Its translation: CASSNTWTATYGYTF. The chain recombines TRBV19 with TRBJ1-2; perhaps TRBD1 as D (6 bases). Trimming removed 4 bases from V and 4 bases from J, with 16 bases in between. The CDR3 length is 15 residues. Looked up from germline, CDR1 is LNHDA and CDR2 is SQIVND (reference sequence). Full variable domain (missing parts from reference TRBV19 and TRBJ1-2): DGGITQSPKYLFRKEGQNVTLSCEQNLNHDAMYWYRQDPGQGLRLIYYSQIVNDFQKGDIAEGYSVSREKKESFPLTVTSAQKNPTAFYLCASSNTWTATYGYTFGSGTRLTVV.

This clone was picked up one time. This chain's CDR3 is CASIDRASGNTIYF. CDR3 DNA: TGTGCCAGTATTGACAGGGCCTCTGGAAACACCATATATTTT. J is TRBJ1-3 and V is TRBV19; 7 positions agree with TRBD1. The CDR3 totals 14 residues. Trimming removed 7 bases from V and 0 bases from J; junction bases left unmatched: 3. Germline-derived CDR1 and CDR2 are LNHDA and SQIVND (reference sequence).

V and J are TRBV19 and TRBJ2-3, with 10 nucleotides matching TRBD1. From germline, CDR1 is LNHDA and CDR2 SQIVND (reference sequence). V gave up 4 bases and J gave up 3 bases; unmatched junction bases: 22. This CDR3 has 21 residues. The CDR3 nucleotides are TGTGCCAGTAGTAACCCTCTTTGGGGTACTTCGACAGGGGGCTGGACAGATACGCAGTATTTT. Translating it yields CASSNPLWGTSTGGWTDTQYF.

The chain uses TRBV6-5 and TRBJ1-1, with a possible D match to TRBD1 (5 bases). The V end lost 4 bases, the J end lost 1 base, and 16 bases lay between the germline ends. Germline-derived CDR1 and CDR2 are MNHEY and SVGAGI. The CDR3 covers 16 residues. CDR3 sequence reads: CASSFTTWGTNTEAFF. The CDR3, as DNA: TGTGCCAGCAGTTTCACAACATGGGGGACGAACACTGAAGCTTTCTTT.

This sequence joins TRBV7-2 and TRBJ2-2; D possibly corresponds to TRBD1 (6 bases). Germline CDR1 reads SGHTA; CDR2 reads FQGNSA. V shed 4 bases and J shed 7 bases, with 13 bases lying between them. CDR3 length: 14 residues. CDR3 sequence reads: CASSSTGYNGELFF. In nucleotides, the CDR3 is TGTGCCAGCAGCTCCACAGGGTACAACGGGGAGCTGTTTTTT.

The chain is built from TRBV5-1 and TRBJ2-2; tentative D call: TRBD2 (5 bases). Trimming stripped 4 bases from V and 7 bases from J, with 11 bases between. The CDR3 totals 13 residues. The germline V gene has CDR1 SGHRS and CDR2 YFSETQ. This chain's CDR3 is CASSINGGGELFF. Here the CDR3 DNA reads TGCGCCAGCAGCATCAATGGAGGCGGGGAGCTGTTTTTT.

The rearrangement uses TRBV4-3 and TRBJ1-6, with D possibly matching TRBD1 (6 bases). Trimming removed 0 bases from V and 14 bases from J, with 20 bases in between. The CDR3 length is 16 residues. Per germline, CDR1 LGHNA and CDR2 YSLEER. As DNA, the CDR3 is TGCGCCAGCAGCCAAGATACGGGACAACCATTTGGGGCCCTCCACTTT. Its protein product is CASSQDTGQPFGALHF.

The chain has TRBV19 and TRBJ2-3; D gene uncertain. The CDR3 covers 15 residues. Germline lookup yields CDR1 LNHDA and CDR2 SQIVND (reference sequence). Trimming stripped 2 bases from V and 0 bases from J, with 9 bases between. CDR3 nucleotide sequence: TGTGCCAGTAGTATACAGTTCACTAGCACAGATACGCAGTATTTT. Encoded protein: CASSIQFTSTDTQYF.

V gene TRBV4-3 combines with J gene TRBJ1-1; 8 nucleotides match TRBD1. Germline V gene data show CDR1 as LGHNA and CDR2 as YSLEER. J lost 4 bases, V lost 0 bases, and 10 bases had no gene match. The CDR3 is made up of 17 amino acids. The CDR3 DNA sequence: TGCGCCAGCAGCCAAGAGAGGGACAGGCTTCTCGGCACTGAAGCTTTCTTT. Translation gives CASSQERDRLLGTEAFF.

The chain uses TRBV4-2 and TRBJ1-6; 8 positions match TRBD1. V lost 4 bases to trimming and J lost 5 bases; unmatched junction nucleotides: 1. CDR1 and CDR2 (germline): LGHNA, YNFKEQ. CDR3 length equals 14 residues. The CDR3 protein is CASSLGQDNSPLHF. CDR3 in DNA: TGTGCCAGCAGCCTGGGACAGGATAATTCACCCCTCCACTTT.

This clone was seen a single time. The genes are TRBV28 and TRBJ1-1; D remains ambiguous. Germline loops: CDR1 MDHEN, CDR2 SYDVKM. The CDR3 is 12 amino acids. Trimming removed 6 bases from V and 1 base from J, with 6 bases in between. The CDR3 is CASSTTNTEAFF. The CDR3 DNA sequence: TGTGCCAGCAGCACGACGAACACTGAAGCTTTCTTT.

The J gene is TRBJ2-7, the V gene TRBV27; D gene unclear. The V gene's germline CDR1 is MNHEY and CDR2 SMNVEV (reference sequence). Trimming shortened V by 3 bases and J by 3 bases, and 12 bases separated the two germline ends. This CDR3 is built from 14 residues. The CDR3 DNA sequence: TGTGCCAGCAGTTTTTCCGGCCTGTTCTACGAGCAGTACTTC. It encodes CASSFSGLFYEQYF.

This clone was counted once. The chain links TRBV2 to TRBJ1-2; 8 bases agree with TRBD1. Looked up from germline, CDR1 is SNHLY and CDR2 is FYNNEI. Trimming at V came to 2 bases and at J to 6 bases, leaving 8 bases not matched to a gene. This CDR3 contains 15 residues. The DNA of the CDR3 is TGTGCCAGCAGTGAATGGCAGGGGGCAGGTGATGGCTACACCTTC. Its protein is CASSEWQGAGDGYTF.

The rearrangement joins TRBV2 to TRBJ1-6, with D unresolved. Germline V gene sequence: CDR1 SNHLY, CDR2 FYNNEI. This CDR3 has 11 residues. V was trimmed by 3 bases and J by 12 bases, leaving 6 bases between them. The CDR3 sequence is CASSEPGPLHF. CDR3 bases: TGTGCCAGCAGTGAGCCGGGACCCCTCCACTTT.

The chain has TRBV19 and TRBJ1-5, with no clear D. CDR1 and CDR2 (germline): LNHDA, SQIVND (reference sequence). The CDR3 extends over 15 amino acids. V was clipped by 5 bases and J by 0 bases, with 11 bases between them. The CDR3 DNA is TGTGCCAGTAGTGCCGGCGAGTCTAGCAATCAGCCCCAGCATTTT. This sequence encodes CASSAGESSNQPQHF.

This rearrangement joins TRBV5-1 to TRBJ2-5; 7 bases agree with TRBD1. The CDR3 contains 14 residues. CDR1 and CDR2 (germline): SGHRS, YFSETQ. After removal of 4 bases from V and 2 bases from J, the junction contained 5 bases not matched to a gene. In DNA form, the CDR3 reads TGCGCCAGCAGCCCGGGACAGTTACAAGAGACCCAGTACTTC. Its protein product is CASSPGQLQETQYF.

A single count supports this clone. The chain has TRBV10-3 and TRBJ1-6, with 10 bases aligning to TRBD1. J lost 8 bases, V lost 0 bases, and 4 bases had no gene match. There are 16 residues in the CDR3. Germline CDR1 reads ENHRY; CDR2 reads SYGVKD. Written as DNA, the CDR3 is TGTGCCATCAGTGAGTCGGACAGGGGGAGCGATTCACCCCTCCACTTT. The encoded protein is CAISESDRGSDSPLHF.